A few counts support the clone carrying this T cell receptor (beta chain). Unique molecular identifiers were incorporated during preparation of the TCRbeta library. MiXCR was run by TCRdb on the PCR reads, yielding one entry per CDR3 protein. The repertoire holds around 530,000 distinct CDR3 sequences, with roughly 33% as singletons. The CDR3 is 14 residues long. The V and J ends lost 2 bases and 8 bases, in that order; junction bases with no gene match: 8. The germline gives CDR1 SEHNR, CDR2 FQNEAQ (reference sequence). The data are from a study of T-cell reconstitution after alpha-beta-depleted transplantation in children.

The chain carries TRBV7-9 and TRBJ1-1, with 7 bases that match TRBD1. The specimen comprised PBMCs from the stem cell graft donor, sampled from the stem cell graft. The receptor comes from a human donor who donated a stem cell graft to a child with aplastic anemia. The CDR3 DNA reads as TGTGCCAGCAGCTTACTGGGACAGATGACGGAAGCTTTCTTT. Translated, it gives CASSLLGQMTEAFF.